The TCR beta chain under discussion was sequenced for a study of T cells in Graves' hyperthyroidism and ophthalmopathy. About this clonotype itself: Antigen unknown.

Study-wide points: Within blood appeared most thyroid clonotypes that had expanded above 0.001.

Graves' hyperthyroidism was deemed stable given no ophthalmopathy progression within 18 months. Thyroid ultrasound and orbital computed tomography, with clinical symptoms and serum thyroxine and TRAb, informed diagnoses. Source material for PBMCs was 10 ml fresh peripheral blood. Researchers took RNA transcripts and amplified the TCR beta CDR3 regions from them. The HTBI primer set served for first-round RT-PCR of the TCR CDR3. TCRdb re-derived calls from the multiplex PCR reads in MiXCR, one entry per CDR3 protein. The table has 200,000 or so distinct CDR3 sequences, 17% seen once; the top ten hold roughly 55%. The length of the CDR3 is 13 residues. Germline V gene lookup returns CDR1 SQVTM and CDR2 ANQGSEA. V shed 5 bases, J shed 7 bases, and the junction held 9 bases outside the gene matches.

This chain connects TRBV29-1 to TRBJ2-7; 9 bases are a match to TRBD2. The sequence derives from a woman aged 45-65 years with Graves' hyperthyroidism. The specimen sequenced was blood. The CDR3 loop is CSVSLSGSIEQYF. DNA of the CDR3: TGCAGCGTTTCCCTTAGCGGGAGTATAGAGCAGTACTTC.